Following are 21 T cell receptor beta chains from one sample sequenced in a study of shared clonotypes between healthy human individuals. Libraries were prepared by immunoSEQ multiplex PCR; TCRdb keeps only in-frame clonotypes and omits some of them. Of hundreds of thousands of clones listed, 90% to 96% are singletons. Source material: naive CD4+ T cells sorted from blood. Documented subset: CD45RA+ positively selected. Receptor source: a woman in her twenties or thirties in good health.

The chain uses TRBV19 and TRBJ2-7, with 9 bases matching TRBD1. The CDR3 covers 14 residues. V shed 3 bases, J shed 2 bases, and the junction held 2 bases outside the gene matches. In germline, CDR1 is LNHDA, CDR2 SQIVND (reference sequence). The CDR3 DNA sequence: TGTGCCAGTAGTATTTACAGGGGGCCCTACGAGCAGTACTTC. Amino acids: CASSIYRGPYEQYF. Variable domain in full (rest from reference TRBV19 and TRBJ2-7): DGGITQSPKYLFRKEGQNVTLSCEQNLNHDAMYWYRQDPGQGLRLIYYSQIVNDFQKGDIAEGYSVSREKKESFPLTVTSAQKNPTAFYLCASSIYRGPYEQYFGPGTRLTVT.

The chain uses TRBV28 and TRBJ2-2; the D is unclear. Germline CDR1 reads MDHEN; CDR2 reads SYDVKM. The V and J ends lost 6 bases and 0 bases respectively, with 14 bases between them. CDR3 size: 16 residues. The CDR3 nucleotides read TGTGCCAGCAGCCTTTTTAGAATAGCGAACACCGGGGAGCTGTTTTTT. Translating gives CASSLFRIANTGELFF.

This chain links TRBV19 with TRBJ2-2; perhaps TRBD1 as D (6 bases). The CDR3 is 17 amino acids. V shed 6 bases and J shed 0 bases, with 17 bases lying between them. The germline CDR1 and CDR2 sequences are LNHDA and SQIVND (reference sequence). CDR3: CASSHHRVVTNTGELFF. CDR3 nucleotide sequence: TGTGCCAGTAGCCATCACAGGGTCGTAACGAACACCGGGGAGCTGTTTTTT. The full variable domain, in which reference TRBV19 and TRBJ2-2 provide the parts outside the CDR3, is DGGITQSPKYLFRKEGQNVTLSCEQNLNHDAMYWYRQDPGQGLRLIYYSQIVNDFQKGDIAEGYSVSREKKESFPLTVTSAQKNPTAFYLCASSHHRVVTNTGELFFGEGSRLTVL.

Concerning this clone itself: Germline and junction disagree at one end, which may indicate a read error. The CDR3 is CASSFAAGNAEAFF. CDR3 DNA sequence: TGTGCCAGCAGCTTTGCTGCAGGGAACGCTGAAGCTTTCTTT. The chain uses TRBV7-8 and TRBJ1-1, with D possibly being TRBD1 (5 bases). From germline, CDR1 is SGHVS and CDR2 FQNEAQ. The CDR3 has 14 amino acids.

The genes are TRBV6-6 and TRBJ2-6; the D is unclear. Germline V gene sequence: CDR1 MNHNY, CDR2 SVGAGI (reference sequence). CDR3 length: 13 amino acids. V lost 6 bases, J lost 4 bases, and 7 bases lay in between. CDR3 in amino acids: CASRPPGANVLTF. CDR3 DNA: TGTGCCAGCAGGCCCCCCGGGGCCAACGTCCTGACTTTC.

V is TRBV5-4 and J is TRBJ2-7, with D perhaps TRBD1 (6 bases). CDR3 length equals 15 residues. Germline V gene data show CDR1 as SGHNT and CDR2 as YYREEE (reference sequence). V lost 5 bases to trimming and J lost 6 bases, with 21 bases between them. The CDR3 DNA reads TGTGCCAGCAGTCCCCCCGTGGCAGGGGCTGGCGAGCAGTACTTC. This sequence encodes CASSPPVAGAGEQYF.

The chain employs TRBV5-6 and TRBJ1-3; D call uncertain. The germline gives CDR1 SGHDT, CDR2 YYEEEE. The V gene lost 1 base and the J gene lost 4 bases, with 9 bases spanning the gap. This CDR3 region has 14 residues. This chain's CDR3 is CASSLRVSGNTIYF. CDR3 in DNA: TGTGCCAGCAGCTTGAGGGTCTCCGGAAACACCATATATTTT.

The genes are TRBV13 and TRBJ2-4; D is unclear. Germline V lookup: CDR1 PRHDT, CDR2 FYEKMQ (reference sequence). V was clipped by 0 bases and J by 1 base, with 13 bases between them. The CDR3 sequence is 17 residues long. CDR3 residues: CASSLGGGPDAKNIQYF. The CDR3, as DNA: TGTGCCAGCAGCTTAGGCGGTGGGCCTGACGCCAAAAACATTCAGTACTTC.

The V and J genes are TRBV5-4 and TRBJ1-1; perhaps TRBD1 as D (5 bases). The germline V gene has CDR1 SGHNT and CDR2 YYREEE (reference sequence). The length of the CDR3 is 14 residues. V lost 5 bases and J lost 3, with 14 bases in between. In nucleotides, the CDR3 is TGTGCCAGCAGTACAGGACCCCTAGACACTGAAGCTTTCTTT. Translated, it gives CASSTGPLDTEAFF.

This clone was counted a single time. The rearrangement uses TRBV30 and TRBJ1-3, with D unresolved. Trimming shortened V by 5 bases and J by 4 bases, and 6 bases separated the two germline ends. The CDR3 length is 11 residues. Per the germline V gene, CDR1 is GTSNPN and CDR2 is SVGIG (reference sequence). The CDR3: CAWAHGNTIYF. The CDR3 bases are TGTGCCTGGGCCCACGGAAACACCATATATTTT. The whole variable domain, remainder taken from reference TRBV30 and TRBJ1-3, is SQTIHQWPATLVQPVGSPLSLECTVEGTSNPNLYWYRQAAGRGLQLLFYSVGIGQISSEVPQNLSASRPQDRQFILSSKKLLLSDSGFYLCAWAHGNTIYFGEGSWLTVV.

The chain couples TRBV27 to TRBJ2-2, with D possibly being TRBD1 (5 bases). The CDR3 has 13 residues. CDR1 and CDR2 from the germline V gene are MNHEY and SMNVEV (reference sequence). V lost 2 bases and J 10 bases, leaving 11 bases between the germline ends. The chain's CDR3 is CASSLQGREELFF. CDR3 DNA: TGTGCCAGCAGTTTACAGGGCAGGGAGGAGCTGTTTTTT.

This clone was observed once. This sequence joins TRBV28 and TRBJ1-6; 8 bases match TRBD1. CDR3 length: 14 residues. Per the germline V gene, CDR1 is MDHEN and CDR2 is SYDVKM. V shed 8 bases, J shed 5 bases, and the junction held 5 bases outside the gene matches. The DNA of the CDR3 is TGTGCCAGCCACAAGACAGGGGATAATTCACCCCTCCACTTT. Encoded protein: CASHKTGDNSPLHF.

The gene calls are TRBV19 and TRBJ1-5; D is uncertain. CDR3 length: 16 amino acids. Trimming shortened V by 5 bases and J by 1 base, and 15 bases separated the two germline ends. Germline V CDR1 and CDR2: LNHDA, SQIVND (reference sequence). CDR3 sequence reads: CASSPTAAPSNQPQHF. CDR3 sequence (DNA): TGTGCCAGTAGTCCTACGGCGGCCCCGAGCAATCAGCCCCAGCATTTT.

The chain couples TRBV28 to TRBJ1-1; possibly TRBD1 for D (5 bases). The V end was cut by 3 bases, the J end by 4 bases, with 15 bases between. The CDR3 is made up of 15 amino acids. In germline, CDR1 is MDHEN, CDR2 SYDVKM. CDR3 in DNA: TGTGCCAGCAGTTTCAGGGAGGGAAGGAGCACTGAAGCTTTCTTT. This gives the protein CASSFREGRSTEAFF.

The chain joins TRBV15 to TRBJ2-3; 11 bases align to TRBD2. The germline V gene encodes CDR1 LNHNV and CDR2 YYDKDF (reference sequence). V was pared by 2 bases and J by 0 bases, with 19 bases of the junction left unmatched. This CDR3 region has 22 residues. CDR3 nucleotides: TGTGCCACCAGCAGATTTTTAGCGGGAGGGCCCTCTTTCGGTACTAGCACAGATACGCAGTATTTT. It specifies CATSRFLAGGPSFGTSTDTQYF.

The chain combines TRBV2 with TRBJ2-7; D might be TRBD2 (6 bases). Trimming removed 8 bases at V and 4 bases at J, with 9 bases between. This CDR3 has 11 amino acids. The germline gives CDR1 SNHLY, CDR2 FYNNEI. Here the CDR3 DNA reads TGTGCCAGCGGGACTGATTACGAGCAGTACTTC. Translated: CASGTDYEQYF.

The CDR3 DNA reads TGTGCCAGCAGCCCAAGACAGGGGGACTACAATGAGCAGTTCTTC. Its protein is CASSPRQGDYNEQFF. The chain joins TRBV7-9 to TRBJ2-1, with TRBD1 identical over 9 bases. Trimming removed 5 bases from V and 3 bases from J; junction bases left unmatched: 5. Germline assignment: CDR1 SEHNR and CDR2 FQNEAQ (reference sequence). This CDR3 contains 15 residues.

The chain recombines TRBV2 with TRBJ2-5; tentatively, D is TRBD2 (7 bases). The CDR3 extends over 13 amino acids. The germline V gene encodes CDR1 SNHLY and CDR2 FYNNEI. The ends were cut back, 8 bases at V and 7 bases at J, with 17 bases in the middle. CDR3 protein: CASLRGGRVTQYF. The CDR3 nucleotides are TGTGCCAGCCTGAGGGGGGGGAGGGTGACCCAGTACTTC.

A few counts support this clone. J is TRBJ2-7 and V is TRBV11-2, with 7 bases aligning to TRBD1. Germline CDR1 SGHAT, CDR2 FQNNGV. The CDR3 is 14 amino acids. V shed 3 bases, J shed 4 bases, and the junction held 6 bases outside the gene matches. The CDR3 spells CASSFGTVGYEQYF. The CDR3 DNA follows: TGTGCCAGCAGCTTCGGGACAGTAGGTTACGAGCAGTACTTC.

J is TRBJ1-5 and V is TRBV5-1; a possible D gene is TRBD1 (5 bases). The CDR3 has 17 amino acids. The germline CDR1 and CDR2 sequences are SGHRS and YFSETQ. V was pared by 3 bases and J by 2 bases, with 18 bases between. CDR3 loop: CASSCETRGAGNQPQHF. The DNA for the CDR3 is TGCGCCAGCAGCTGCGAGACGCGAGGGGCTGGCAATCAGCCCCAGCATTTT.

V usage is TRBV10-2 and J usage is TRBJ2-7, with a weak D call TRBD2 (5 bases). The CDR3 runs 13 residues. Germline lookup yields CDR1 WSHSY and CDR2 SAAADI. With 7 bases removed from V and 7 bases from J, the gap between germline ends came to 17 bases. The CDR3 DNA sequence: TGCGCCAGCACCGAGGGAAGGGTTAGTGAGCAGTACTTC. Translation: CASTEGRVSEQYF.